A single sample is the source of the 28 T cell receptor beta chains below, sequenced in a study of T cell clonotyping in hematopoietic cell transplantation. As for time point: recipient sample about 28 days before transplant, after cytoreduction. The method was immunoSEQ multiplex PCR; TCRdb's version includes in-frame clones alone and lacks a portion of them. The repertoire holds around 21,000 clones, with 77% as singletons. This sample comprised peripheral blood mononuclear cells, obtained before stem cell transplant. The receptors derive from a man aged 55 to 70 with acute myeloid leukemia. Some clones in this sample may be carry-over from other donors' samples.

The chain recombines TRBV6-5 with TRBJ1-5; D unresolved. The germline V gene encodes CDR1 MNHEY and CDR2 SVGAGI. CDR3 size: 14 residues. V gave up 0 bases and J gave up 9 bases, with 12 bases separating them. Here the CDR3 reads CASSYSMGTGPQHF. Here the CDR3 DNA reads TGTGCCAGCAGTTACTCGATGGGTACGGGGCCCCAGCATTTT.

The V call is TRBV5-1, the J call TRBJ2-3; TRBD2 is a possible D gene (6 bases). Germline CDR1 SGHRS, CDR2 YFSETQ. V was shortened by 0 bases and J by 2 bases, with 10 bases between the two germline ends. CDR3 length equals 15 residues. The CDR3 coding sequence is TGCGCCAGCAGCTTGGTGCTAGCGACCACAGATACGCAGTATTTT. Protein product: CASSLVLATTDTQYF.

Of note for this clone: One end of the junction fails to match germline, which may point to a read error. V gene TRBV4-2 combines with J gene TRBJ2-7; 8 nucleotides match TRBD1. This CDR3 contains 14 residues. CDR1 and CDR2 from the germline V gene are LGHNA and YNFKEQ. This chain's CDR3 is CASSHGQGSSEQYF. Written as DNA, the CDR3 is TGTGCCAGCAGCCATGGACAGGGTTCCTCCGAGCAGTACTTC.

The CDR3 is CAKGDRGNQPQHF. The CDR3 nucleotides read TGTGCTAAGGGGGACAGGGGGAATCAGCCCCAGCATTTT. The rearrangement joins TRBV19 to TRBJ1-5; 11 positions match TRBD1. The CDR3 covers 13 residues. Germline V gene lookup returns CDR1 LNHDA and CDR2 SQIVND (reference sequence).

This clone was observed a single time. The J gene is TRBJ2-7, the V gene TRBV6-6; D remains ambiguous. The germline V gene encodes CDR1 MNHNY and CDR2 SVGAGI (reference sequence). The V end was cut by 2 bases, the J end by 6 bases, with 8 bases between. This CDR3 has 12 amino acids. The CDR3: CASSYERREQYF. The CDR3 DNA is TGTGCCAGCAGTTACGAGAGACGCGAGCAGTACTTC.

The chain has TRBV5-1 and TRBJ2-7; no definite D call. The CDR3 is made up of 13 amino acids. Trimming cost V 3 bases and J 0 bases, with 7 bases left between them. The germline gives CDR1 SGHRS, CDR2 YFSETQ. CDR3 residues: CASSWQSSYEQYF. Written as DNA, the CDR3 is TGCGCCAGCAGCTGGCAGAGCTCCTACGAGCAGTACTTC. The whole variable domain, filled in from reference TRBV5-1 and TRBJ2-7, reads KAGVTQTPRYLIKTRGQQVTLSCSPISGHRSVSWYQQTPGQGLQFLFEYFSETQRNKGNFPGRFSGRQFSNSRSEMNVSTLELGDSALYLCASSWQSSYEQYFGPGTRLTVT.

The chain links TRBV19 to TRBJ2-5; 11 nucleotides align to TRBD1. The junction had 9 bases not matched to a gene; V was cut back by 3 bases and J by 3 bases. CDR1 is LNHDA and CDR2 is SQIVND in the germline V gene (reference sequence). This CDR3 comprises 17 residues. This CDR3 is CASSMRPGQGEEETQYF. As DNA, the CDR3 is TGTGCCAGTAGTATGAGACCGGGACAGGGGGAGGAAGAGACCCAGTACTTC.

This chain links TRBV7-2 with TRBJ2-5; 13 bases align to TRBD2. V trimming: 5 bases; J trimming: 1 base; junction bases outside the gene matches: 4. Germline assignment: CDR1 SGHTA and CDR2 FQGNSA. The length of the CDR3 is 16 residues. CDR3 bases: TGTGCCAGCAGCCCAAGACTAGCGGGGGGCCAAGAGACCCAGTACTTC. It yields the protein CASSPRLAGGQETQYF. Variable domain in full (rest from reference TRBV7-2 and TRBJ2-5): GAGVSQSPSNKVTEKGKDVELRCDPISGHTALYWYRQSLGQGLEFLIYFQGNSAPDKSGLPSDRFSAERTGGSVSTLTIQRTQQEDSAVYLCASSPRLAGGQETQYFGPGTRLLVL.

The chain carries TRBV6-5 and TRBJ2-3; TRBD2 might be the D (5 bases). The CDR3 is 16 residues long. Germline lookup yields CDR1 MNHEY and CDR2 SVGAGI. V lost 0 bases to trimming and J lost 4 bases, with 14 bases between them. CDR3 nucleotide sequence: TGTGCCAGCAGTTACTCGGTATATCCCGGGGCAGATACGCAGTATTTT. It codes for CASSYSVYPGADTQYF.

The J gene is TRBJ1-4, the V gene TRBV6-6; 10 nucleotides line up with TRBD1. The CDR3 covers 16 residues. V lost 8 bases and J lost 3; bases outside the gene matches: 9. The germline gives CDR1 MNHNY, CDR2 SVGAGI (reference sequence). CDR3 bases: TGTGCCAGCGACGGACAGGGGGTTAGAGCTAATGAAAAACTGTTTTTT. This translates into CASDGQGVRANEKLFF.

The chain has TRBV13 and TRBJ2-7, with TRBD1 as a possible D gene (5 bases). CDR3 size: 15 residues. Trimming left V 0 bases short and J 0 bases short, with 9 bases between. Germline V gene lookup returns CDR1 PRHDT and CDR2 FYEKMQ (reference sequence). CDR3 in DNA: TGTGCCAGCAGCTTAGGGACAGAAGACTCCTACGAGCAGTACTTC. Its translation: CASSLGTEDSYEQYF.

The rearrangement joins TRBV6-1 to TRBJ1-1, with 8 bases identical to TRBD1. V was pared by 10 bases and J by 4 bases, with 8 bases of the junction left unmatched. There are 13 residues in the CDR3. Germline V gives CDR1 MNHNS, CDR2 SASEGT. Written as DNA, the CDR3 is TGTGCCACAGGACAGGGAGTTGTCACTGAAGCTTTCTTT. Translation gives CATGQGVVTEAFF.

The rearrangement joins TRBV5-1 to TRBJ1-1; maybe TRBD1 (5 bases). The length of the CDR3 is 14 residues. V was clipped by 4 bases and J by 4 bases, with 14 bases between them. Germline assignment: CDR1 SGHRS and CDR2 YFSETQ. CDR3 amino acids: CASSLEDITTEAFF. CDR3 coding DNA: TGCGCCAGCAGCCTCGAGGACATTACCACTGAAGCTTTCTTT.

V usage is TRBV11-2 and J usage is TRBJ2-2; no firm D call. Trimming took 0 bases from V and 8 from J, leaving 10 bases between them. From germline, CDR1 is SGHAT and CDR2 FQNNGV. The CDR3 spans 14 residues. CDR3 loop: CASSLDLGFGELFF. The DNA of the CDR3 is TGTGCCAGCAGCTTAGATTTGGGGTTTGGGGAGCTGTTTTTT. Full variable domain (remainder filled in from reference TRBV11-2 and TRBJ2-2): EAGVAQSPRYKIIEKRQSVAFWCNPISGHATLYWYQQILGQGPKLLIQFQNNGVVDDSQLPKDRFSAERLKGVDSTLKIQPAKLEDSAVYLCASSLDLGFGELFFGEGSRLTVL.

V and J are TRBV28 and TRBJ1-1; D gene uncertain. CDR3 length: 13 residues. Germline V gene lookup returns CDR1 MDHEN and CDR2 SYDVKM. The V end lost 6 bases, the J end lost 7 bases, and 15 bases lay between the germline ends. In DNA, the CDR3 is TGTGCCAGCAGCCTTTGGGCTCCGGATGAAGCTTTCTTT. It yields the protein CASSLWAPDEAFF.

Of note for this clone: An end of the junction does not agree with germline; a read error may underlie this. The chain joins TRBV7-7 to TRBJ2-5; tentatively, D is TRBD2 (7 bases). With the DNA end fitting TRBJ2-7 better, the J assignment may be wrong. The CDR3 length is 14 residues. CDR1 SSHAT and CDR2 FNYEAQ come from the germline V gene (reference sequence). This CDR3 reads CASSLGGERGEQYF. The CDR3 nucleotides are TGTGCTAGCAGCTTAGGGGGGGAGCGAGGCGAGCAGTACTTC.

CDR3 bases: TGTGCCACCAGAGGCGGGGGGGCCTACAATGAGCAGTTCTTC. It encodes CATRGGGAYNEQFF. This chain connects TRBV10-3 to TRBJ2-1, with 9 bases matching TRBD2. J lost 2 bases, V lost 10 bases, and 6 bases had no gene match. This CDR3 has 14 amino acids. Germline V lookup: CDR1 ENHRY, CDR2 SYGVKD.

This clone was seen once. The V gene is TRBV2, the J gene TRBJ2-3, with TRBD2 matching over 9 bases. The V and J ends lost 5 bases and 1 base, in that order; junction bases with no gene match: 10. This CDR3 contains 17 residues. CDR1 and CDR2 (germline): SNHLY, FYNNEI. The CDR3 region is CASSPWPAGGRTDTQYF. The CDR3 DNA is TGTGCCAGCAGTCCGTGGCCAGCGGGGGGCCGCACAGATACGCAGTATTTT.

The chain has TRBV6-6 and TRBJ2-5; 10 bases agree with TRBD2. The trim removed 2 bases at V and 5 bases at J, leaving 8 bases unmatched. Germline lookup yields CDR1 MNHNY and CDR2 SVGAGI (reference sequence). CDR3 size: 16 residues. The DNA for the CDR3 is TGTGCCAGCAGTTACGGGAGCGGGGGGGTTGCTGAGACCCAGTACTTC. It is translated as CASSYGSGGVAETQYF.

This rearrangement joins TRBV4-3 to TRBJ1-2, with D perhaps matching TRBD1 (5 bases). Germline V gives CDR1 LGHNA, CDR2 YSLEER. Trimming shortened V by 1 base and J by 4 bases, and 10 bases separated the two germline ends. This CDR3 comprises 14 residues. CDR3 protein: CASSQGRESYGYTF. The CDR3 DNA reads TGCGCCAGCAGCCAAGGCAGGGAGAGCTATGGCTACACCTTC.

In regard to this clone: Its ends do not fully match the called genes, so a read error is possible. The chain links TRBV11-3 to TRBJ1-2; no reliable D call. This CDR3 has 15 amino acids. The V gene's germline CDR1 is SGHNT and CDR2 YENEEA. CDR3 residues: CASSLDGRGNYGYTF. For the CDR3, the DNA is TGTGCCAGCAGCCTAGATGGCCGGGGAAACTATGGCTACACCTTC.

The chain joins TRBV7-8 to TRBJ2-2, with D maybe TRBD1 (7 bases). Germline V CDR1 and CDR2: SGHVS, FQNEAQ. The CDR3 has 17 amino acids. V was shortened by 2 bases and J by 2 bases, with 15 bases between the two germline ends. The CDR3 DNA follows: TGTGCCAGCAGCTTACAAGGGGGGACAGATAACACCGGGGAGCTGTTTTTT. This sequence encodes CASSLQGGTDNTGELFF. Drawing the rest from reference TRBV7-8 and TRBJ2-2, the complete variable domain is GAGVSQSPRYKVAKRGQDVALRCDPISGHVSLFWYQQALGQGPEFLTYFQNEAQLDKSGLPSDRFFAERPEGSVSTLKIQRTQQEDSAVYLCASSLQGGTDNTGELFFGEGSRLTVL.

The chain couples TRBV29-1 to TRBJ2-1; 8 nucleotides align to TRBD1. In germline, CDR1 is SQVTM, CDR2 ANQGSEA. This CDR3 has 15 amino acids. V lost 5 bases to trimming and J lost 2 bases; unmatched junction nucleotides: 8. The CDR3 nucleotides read TGCAGCGTTAAAATCAGGGGGCACACCTACAATGAGCAGTTCTTC. Its translation is CSVKIRGHTYNEQFF.

The rearrangement joins TRBV9 to TRBJ1-1, with no clear D. Trimming pared 0 bases from V and 0 bases from J, leaving 9 bases between. The CDR3 is made up of 15 amino acids. Germline loops: CDR1 SGDLS, CDR2 YYNGEE. The CDR3 here is CASSVGFSLNTEAFF. The CDR3 DNA follows: TGTGCCAGCAGCGTAGGATTCAGTTTGAACACTGAAGCTTTCTTT.

The table lists this clone with a count of one. DNA for the CDR3: TGTGCCAGCAGCGTAGGGGACAGGTGGGGAGACTATGGCTACACCTTC. As protein: CASSVGDRWGDYGYTF. V usage is TRBV9 and J usage is TRBJ1-2, with 8 bases that match TRBD1. Germline V gene sequence: CDR1 SGDLS, CDR2 YYNGEE. The V segment lost 0 bases and the J segment 3 bases; nucleotides outside the gene matches: 7. This CDR3 has 16 amino acids.

The V and J genes are TRBV2 and TRBJ1-2, with 11 bases lining up with TRBD1. The CDR3 is 14 residues long. Trimming at V came to 6 bases and at J to 8 bases, leaving 8 bases not matched to a gene. Germline CDR1 reads SNHLY; CDR2 reads FYNNEI. The CDR3 bases are TGTGCCAGCAGCTCTTGGACAGGGGGCTGGGGCTACACCTTC. It specifies CASSSWTGGWGYTF.

This sequence joins TRBV2 and TRBJ2-6; perhaps TRBD2 as D (6 bases). V was cut by 9 bases and J by 0 bases, with 15 bases left in between. Germline CDR1 and CDR2: SNHLY and FYNNEI. CDR3 length equals 16 residues. The CDR3 reads CARGGEINSGANVLTF. CDR3 coding DNA: TGTGCCAGGGGAGGCGAAATAAACTCTGGGGCCAACGTCCTGACTTTC. The whole variable domain, filled in from reference TRBV2 and TRBJ2-6, reads EPEVTQTPSHQVTQMGQEVILRCVPISNHLYFYWYRQILGQKVEFLVSFYNNEISEKSEIFDDQFSVERPDGSNFTLKIRSTKLEDSAMYFCARGGEINSGANVLTFGAGSRLTVL.

This chain links TRBV4-3 with TRBJ1-4; D gene ambiguous. CDR3 length equals 17 residues. Germline-derived CDR1 and CDR2 are LGHNA and YSLEER. V dropped 0 bases and J dropped 0 bases, with 11 bases sitting between them. Written as DNA, the CDR3 is TGCGCCAGCAGCCAAGATTTGCCAGCCTCAACTAATGAAAAACTGTTTTTT. This encodes CASSQDLPASTNEKLFF.